This record covers a single T cell receptor beta chain. This clone was detected many times. It has no known antigen specificity. A single base separates this from a much larger clone, so it may be a read error. The library came from PCR. TCRdb records Illumina HiSeq 4000 as the sequencer. High-throughput sequencing was used to profile the TCR beta-chain CDR3 region of each patient. Turning to the authors' computational methods: Drawing on CDR3 differences between clinicopathological groups, the researchers built a classifier meant to tell apart patients with distant-metastatic papillary thyroid cancer. To measure repertoire diversity the researchers used the Shannon index, while the Morisita-Horn index served to gauge how similar the tumor and blood repertoires were. The public reads were quality trimmed at Q25 with fastp and then assembled into clones with MiXCR by TCRdb, keeping productive beta chains. In this record, the V and J calls reflect TCRdb's handling and not the investigators' own analysis. The sample includes about 59,000 clones, with just under 30% observed a single time. Roughly 15% of the sample is held by the ten biggest clonotypes.

No treatment had been received by any patient before thyroid surgery. Patient clinical samples collected from 2012 to 2018 were retrospectively analysed using T-cell receptor beta sequencing. The data derive from a study of metastatic and nonmetastatic thyroid tumors (TCRdb year 2020). Describing the broader study: Repertoires from peripheral blood and from tumor or nodule tissue samples of malignant and benign thyroid patients were compared.

The research as a whole found: In both blood and tumor samples, TCR beta diversity was reported to be significantly higher in malignant tumors than in benign nodules.

In the germline V gene (reference sequence), CDR1 corresponds to DFQATT and CDR2 to SNEGSKA. Taken from cysteine to phenylalanine, the CDR3 has 14 residues. Here the CDR3 DNA is all that survives: 42 bases in frame from base 1. V is reduced by 1 base and J by 3 bases, leaving a spacing of 12 bases between them. This sequence originates from a female donor with papillary thyroid cancer or a benign thyroid nodule (not recorded which). Some clones in this sample may be carry-over from other donors' samples. The specimen was blood. The rearranged chain carries TRBV20-1 and TRBJ1-1; there is no confident call for the D gene. The CDR3 corresponds to CSARASDGYTEAFF. In nucleotides, the sequence is TGCAGTGCTAGAGCGTCCGATGGGTACACTGAAGCTTTCTTT.